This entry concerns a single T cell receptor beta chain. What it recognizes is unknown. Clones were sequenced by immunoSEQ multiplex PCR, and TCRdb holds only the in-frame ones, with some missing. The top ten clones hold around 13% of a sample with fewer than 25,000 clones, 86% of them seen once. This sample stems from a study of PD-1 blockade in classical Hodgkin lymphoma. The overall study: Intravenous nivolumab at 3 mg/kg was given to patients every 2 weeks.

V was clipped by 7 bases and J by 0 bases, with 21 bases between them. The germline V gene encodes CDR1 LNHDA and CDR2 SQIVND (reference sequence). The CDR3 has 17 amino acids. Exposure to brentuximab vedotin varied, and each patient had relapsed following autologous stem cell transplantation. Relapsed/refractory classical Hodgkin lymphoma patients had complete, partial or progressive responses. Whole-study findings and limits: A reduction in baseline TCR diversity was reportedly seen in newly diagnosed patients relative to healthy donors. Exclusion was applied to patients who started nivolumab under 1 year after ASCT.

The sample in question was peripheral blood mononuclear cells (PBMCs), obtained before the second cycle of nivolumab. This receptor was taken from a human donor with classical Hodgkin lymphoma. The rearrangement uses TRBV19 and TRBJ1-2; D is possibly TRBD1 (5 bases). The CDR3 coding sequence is TGTGCCAGTACCCTGGCCCACCTCCAGGGCTCTAACTATGGCTACACCTTC. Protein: CASTLAHLQGSNYGYTF.